The 10 T cell receptor beta chains in this list originate from one sample, sequenced in a study of OX40 agonist ivuxolimab in advanced cancers. Assay: immunoSEQ multiplex PCR; the TCRdb copy retains only in-frame clones and omits some. This repertoire shows approximately 76,000 clones, roughly 86% found once; its top ten account for roughly 0.79%. The sequencing here drew on CD4+ or CD8+ T cells sorted from blood, taken in a trial of the OX40 agonist ivuxolimab. All receptors come from an adult with an advanced solid tumor such as melanoma, head and neck, liver or kidney cancer.

The rearrangement uses TRBV4-3 and TRBJ1-2; tentative D call: TRBD1 (5 bases). The CDR3 contains 13 residues. From germline, CDR1 is LGHNA and CDR2 YSLEER. V was pared by 2 bases and J by 3 bases, with 7 bases between. The CDR3 region has the DNA TGCGCCAGCAGCCAAAGGGGTGACTATGGCTACACCTTC. Translation: CASSQRGDYGYTF.

The chain combines TRBV10-3 with TRBJ1-1, with D uncertain. The CDR3 extends over 11 amino acids. V was cut by 6 bases and J by 8 bases, with 10 bases left in between. The V gene's germline CDR1 is ENHRY and CDR2 SYGVKD. CDR3 region: CAISAQAEAFF. CDR3 in DNA: TGTGCCATCAGCGCGCAGGCAGAAGCTTTCTTT.

For this clone: One junction end does not reproduce the germline sequence, and a read error may be involved. This chain links TRBV19 with TRBJ2-7; 8 nucleotides match TRBD1. Germline assignment: CDR1 LNHDA and CDR2 SQIVND (reference sequence). The length of the CDR3 is 15 residues. This CDR3 reads CASTVWTGRSYERYF. The CDR3 bases are TGTGCCAGTACGGTGTGGACAGGGAGGTCCTACGAGCGGTACTTC. Based on the CDR3 plus reference TRBV19 and TRBJ2-7, the full variable domain is DGGITQSPKYLFRKEGQNVTLSCEQNLNHDAMYWYRQDPGQGLRLIYYSQIVNDFQKGDIAEGYSVSREKKESFPLTVTSAQKNPTAFYLCASTVWTGRSYERYFGPGTRLTVT.

This clone appeared a single time. The chain joins TRBV27 to TRBJ1-3; D is undetermined. Germline CDR1 and CDR2: MNHEY and SMNVEV (reference sequence). The CDR3 covers 15 residues. The germline V and J ends were trimmed by 5 bases and 2 bases, with 13 bases remaining between them. The chain's CDR3 is CASSPRLFTGNTIYF. The CDR3 DNA reads TGTGCCAGCAGTCCAAGACTTTTCACTGGAAACACCATATATTTT.

In DNA, the CDR3 is TGTGCCACCTCTAGGGAAAGAAACTATGGCTACACCTTC. It encodes CATSRERNYGYTF. This chain connects TRBV7-8 to TRBJ1-2; D is uncertain. This CDR3 region has 13 residues. Trimming took 10 bases from V and 2 from J, leaving 14 bases between them. The germline V gene has CDR1 SGHVS and CDR2 FQNEAQ.

The chain combines TRBV7-9 with TRBJ2-2; unclear D gene. Germline V gene data show CDR1 as SEHNR and CDR2 as FQNEAQ (reference sequence). Trimming removed 2 bases from V and 9 bases from J, with 16 bases in between. The CDR3 totals 15 residues. CDR3 nucleotide sequence: TGTGCCAGCAGCTTAAGTCTACAGCCGGTCCGGGAGCTGTTTTTT. Amino acid sequence: CASSLSLQPVRELFF.

The rearrangement links TRBV6-5 to TRBJ1-2, with no clear D. Germline V gene sequence: CDR1 MNHEY, CDR2 SVGAGI. The CDR3 is 13 residues long. V lost 5 bases and J 7 bases, leaving 14 bases between the germline ends. The CDR3 bases are TGTGCCAGCAGTGCCCCAGGATACCTTGGCTACACCTTC. This gives the protein CASSAPGYLGYTF.

The chain links TRBV10-3 to TRBJ2-1, with 11 bases aligning to TRBD2. The CDR3 runs 16 residues. With V trimmed by 5 bases and J by 6 bases, 9 bases remained unmatched. Germline V gives CDR1 ENHRY, CDR2 SYGVKD. Here the CDR3 DNA reads TGTGCCATCAGTCGTAATAGCGGGAGGGGGATCAATGAGCAGTTCTTC. This encodes CAISRNSGRGINEQFF.

This chain links TRBV7-6 with TRBJ1-5, with 8 bases matching TRBD1. The CDR3 is made up of 18 amino acids. Germline V gene lookup returns CDR1 SGHVS and CDR2 FNYEAQ. The V and J ends lost 3 bases and 0 bases, in that order; junction bases with no gene match: 10. The chain's CDR3 is CASSFGQGEGYSNQPQHF. In nucleotides, the CDR3 is TGTGCCAGCAGCTTTGGACAGGGAGAGGGATATAGCAATCAGCCCCAGCATTTT.

The V and J genes are TRBV7-2 and TRBJ2-3, with D unclear. CDR1 and CDR2 from the germline V gene are SGHTA and FQGNSA. The V gene lost 4 bases and the J gene lost 4 bases, with 3 bases spanning the gap. This CDR3 has 11 amino acids. DNA of the CDR3: TGTGCCAGCAGCTCGGCAGATACGCAGTATTTT. Its protein product is CASSSADTQYF.